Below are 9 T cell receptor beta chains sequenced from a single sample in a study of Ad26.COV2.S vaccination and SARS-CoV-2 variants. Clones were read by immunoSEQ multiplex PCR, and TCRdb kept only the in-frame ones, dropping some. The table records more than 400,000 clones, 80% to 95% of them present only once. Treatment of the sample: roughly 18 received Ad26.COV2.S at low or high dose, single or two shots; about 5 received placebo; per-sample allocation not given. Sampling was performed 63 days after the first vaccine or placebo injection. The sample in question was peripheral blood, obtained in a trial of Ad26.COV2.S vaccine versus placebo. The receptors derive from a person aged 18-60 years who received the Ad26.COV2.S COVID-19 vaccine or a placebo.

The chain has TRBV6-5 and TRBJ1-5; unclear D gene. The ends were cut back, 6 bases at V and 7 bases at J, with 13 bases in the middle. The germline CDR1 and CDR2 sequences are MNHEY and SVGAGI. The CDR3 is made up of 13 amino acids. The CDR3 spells CASSPWVDQPQHF. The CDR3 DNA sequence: TGTGCCAGCAGCCCCTGGGTAGACCAGCCCCAGCATTTT.

DNA of the CDR3: TGTGCCAGCAGCCGCACGGGATTGGAGGAAAAACTGTTTTTT. Translated, it gives CASSRTGLEEKLFF. The chain carries TRBV7-9 and TRBJ1-4; no clear D. Trimming took 5 bases from V and 8 from J, leaving 15 bases between them. The CDR3 runs to 14 residues. Germline V gives CDR1 SEHNR, CDR2 FQNEAQ (reference sequence).

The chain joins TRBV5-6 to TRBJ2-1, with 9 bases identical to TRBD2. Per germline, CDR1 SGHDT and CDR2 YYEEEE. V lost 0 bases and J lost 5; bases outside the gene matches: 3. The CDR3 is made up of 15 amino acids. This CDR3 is CASSLGTSADNEQFF. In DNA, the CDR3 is TGTGCCAGCAGCTTGGGGACTAGCGCAGACAATGAGCAGTTCTTC.

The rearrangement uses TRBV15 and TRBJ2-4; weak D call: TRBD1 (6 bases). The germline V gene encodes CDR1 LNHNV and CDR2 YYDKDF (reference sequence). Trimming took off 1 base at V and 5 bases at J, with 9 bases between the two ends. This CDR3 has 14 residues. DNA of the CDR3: TGTGCCACCAGCAGAGCGAGGACAGAAAACATTCAGTACTTC. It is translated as CATSRARTENIQYF.

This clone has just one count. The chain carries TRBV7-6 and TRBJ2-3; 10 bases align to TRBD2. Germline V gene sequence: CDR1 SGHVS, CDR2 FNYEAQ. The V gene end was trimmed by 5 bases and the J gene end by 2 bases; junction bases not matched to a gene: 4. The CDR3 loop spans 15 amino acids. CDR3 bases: TGTGCCAGCAGCGATAGCGGGGGGACCACAGATACGCAGTATTTT. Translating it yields CASSDSGGTTDTQYF.

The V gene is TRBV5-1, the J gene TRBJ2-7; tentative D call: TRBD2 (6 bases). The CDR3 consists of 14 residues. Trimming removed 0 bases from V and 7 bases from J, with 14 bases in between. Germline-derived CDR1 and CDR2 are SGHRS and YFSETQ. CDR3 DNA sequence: TGCGCCAGCAGCTTGGTGGGACTGAGAAGAGAGCAGTACTTC. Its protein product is CASSLVGLRREQYF. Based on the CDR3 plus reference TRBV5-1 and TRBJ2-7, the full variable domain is KAGVTQTPRYLIKTRGQQVTLSCSPISGHRSVSWYQQTPGQGLQFLFEYFSETQRNKGNFPGRFSGRQFSNSRSEMNVSTLELGDSALYLCASSLVGLRREQYFGPGTRLTVT.

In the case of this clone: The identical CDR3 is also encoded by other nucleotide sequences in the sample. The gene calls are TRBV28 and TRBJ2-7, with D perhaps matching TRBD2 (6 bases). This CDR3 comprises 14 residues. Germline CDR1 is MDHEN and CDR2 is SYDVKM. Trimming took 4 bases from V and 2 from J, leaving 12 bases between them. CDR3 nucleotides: TGTGCCAGCAGTTCGTTAGCGGAAACCTACGAGCAGTACTTC. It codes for CASSSLAETYEQYF.

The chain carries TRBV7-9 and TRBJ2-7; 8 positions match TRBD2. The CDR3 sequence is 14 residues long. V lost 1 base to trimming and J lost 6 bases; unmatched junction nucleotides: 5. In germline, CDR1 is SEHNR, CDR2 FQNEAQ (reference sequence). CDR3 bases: TGTGCCAGCAGCTTAGGGGGACTAGTCGGCGAGCAGTACTTC. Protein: CASSLGGLVGEQYF. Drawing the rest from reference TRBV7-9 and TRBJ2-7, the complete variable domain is DTGVSQNPRHKITKRGQNVTFRCDPISEHNRLYWYRQTLGQGPEFLTYFQNEAQLEKSRLLSDRFSAERPKGSFSTLEIQRTEQGDSAMYLCASSLGGLVGEQYFGPGTRLTVT.

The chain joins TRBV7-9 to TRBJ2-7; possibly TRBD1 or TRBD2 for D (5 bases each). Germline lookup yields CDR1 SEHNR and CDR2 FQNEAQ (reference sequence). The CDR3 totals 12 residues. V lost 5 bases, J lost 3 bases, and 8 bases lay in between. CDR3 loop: CASSRDVYEQYF. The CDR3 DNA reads TGTGCCAGCAGCCGGGACGTCTACGAGCAGTACTTC.